This is a list of T cell receptor beta chains from one sample in a study of cytomegalovirus exposure and HLA in healthy donors. The data were produced by immunoSEQ multiplex PCR, yet TCRdb's version contains in-frame clones alone and is incomplete. This listing includes approximately 110,000 clones. Material for sequencing was PBMCs. The receptors stem from a man aged 25-45 years in good health and CMV-seronegative. The CDR3 runs from the conserved cysteine through the conserved F or W. The D gene is left open where the match is weak.

len: 16
j_gene: TRBJ2-2
v_gene: TRBV7-9
d_gene: NA
CDR3nt: TGTGCCAGCAGCTTAGTGGACAGCGCGAACACCGGGGAGCTGTTTTTT
CDR3aa: CASSLVDSANTGELFF

len: 14
j_gene: TRBJ2-5
v_gene: TRBV27
d_gene: NA
CDR3nt: TGTGCCAGCAGCCGTCTAACAGACCAAGAGACCCAGTACTTC
CDR3aa: CASSRLTDQETQYF

len: 12
j_gene: TRBJ2-2
v_gene: TRBV5-1
d_gene: NA
CDR3nt: TGCGCCAGCAGCTTTACGGGGGAGGAGCTGTTTTTT
CDR3aa: CASSFTGEELFF

len: 14
j_gene: TRBJ2-1
v_gene: TRBV7-2
d_gene: TRBD2
CDR3nt: TGTGCCAGCAGCAGTAGCGGGGGGACTTATGAGCAGTTCTTC
CDR3aa: CASSSSGGTYEQFF

len: 17
j_gene: TRBJ1-4
v_gene: TRBV28
d_gene: NA
CDR3nt: TGTGCCAGCACCTCTTTAACGTGGGGAGTAACTAATGAAAAACTGTTTTTT
CDR3aa: CASTSLTWGVTNEKLFF

len: 14
j_gene: TRBJ2-7
v_gene: TRBV18
d_gene: NA
CDR3nt: TGTGCCAGCTCACCTACAGGAGACTCCTACGAGCAGTACTTC
CDR3aa: CASSPTGDSYEQYF

len: 14
j_gene: TRBJ2-1
v_gene: TRBV30
d_gene: NA
CDR3nt: TGTGCCTGGAGTTCCTCGCAGGTGTACAATGAGCAGTTCTTC
CDR3aa: CAWSSSQVYNEQFF

len: 14
j_gene: TRBJ2-2
v_gene: TRBV27
d_gene: NA
CDR3nt: TGTGCCAGCAGTTGGGTACAGACCACCGGGGAGCTGTTTTTT
CDR3aa: CASSWVQTTGELFF

len: 14
j_gene: TRBJ2-3
v_gene: TRBV4-2
d_gene: TRBD2
CDR3nt: TGTGCCAGCAGCCAGATCGCGGGAGCAGATACGCAGTATTTT
CDR3aa: CASSQIAGADTQYF

len: 15
j_gene: TRBJ1-2
v_gene: TRBV5-1
d_gene: TRBD1
CDR3nt: TGCGCCAGCAGCTTGGATGGACAGGATCGAGCAGGCTACACCTTC
CDR3aa: CASSLDGQDRAGYTF

len: 13
j_gene: TRBJ1-1
v_gene: TRBV6-6
d_gene: TRBD1
CDR3nt: TGTGCCAGCGAGACGACAGGGACCACTGAAGCTTTCTTT
CDR3aa: CASETTGTTEAFF

len: 19
j_gene: TRBJ2-7
v_gene: TRBV7-3
d_gene: NA
CDR3nt: TGTGCCAGCAGCTTAAACCCCCCGGGTCCGTGGCCCAATATCTACGAGCAGTACTTC
CDR3aa: CASSLNPPGPWPNIYEQYF

len: 14
j_gene: TRBJ2-6
v_gene: TRBV11-3
d_gene: NA
CDR3nt: TGTGCCAGCAGCCCCGGTACTGGGGCCAACGTCCTGACTTTC
CDR3aa: CASSPGTGANVLTF

len: 16
j_gene: TRBJ1-3
v_gene: TRBV11-1
d_gene: NA
CDR3nt: TGTGCCAGCAGCTTAGAATCGCGGCAGTCTGGAAACACCATATATTTT
CDR3aa: CASSLESRQSGNTIYF

len: 15
j_gene: TRBJ1-1
v_gene: TRBV10-3
d_gene: NA
CDR3nt: TGTGCCATCAGTAGTTCAGGGGCGCTGAACACTGAAGCTTTCTTT
CDR3aa: CAISSSGALNTEAFF

len: 15
j_gene: TRBJ2-1
v_gene: TRBV5-1
d_gene: NA
CDR3nt: TGCGCCAGCACCCTTGAAGCGGGTTCCTACAATGAGCAGTTCTTC
CDR3aa: CASTLEAGSYNEQFF

len: 14
j_gene: TRBJ2-7
v_gene: TRBV5-6
d_gene: TRBD1
CDR3nt: TGTGCCAGCAGCTGGGGGACAGTCGCCTACGAGCAGTACTTC
CDR3aa: CASSWGTVAYEQYF

len: 14
j_gene: TRBJ2-7
v_gene: TRBV28
d_gene: NA
CDR3nt: TGTGCCAGCAGTTTGTCCGGGTCGGGCTACGAGCAGTACTTC
CDR3aa: CASSLSGSGYEQYF

len: 18
j_gene: TRBJ2-5
v_gene: TRBV5-1
d_gene: TRBD2
CDR3nt: TGCGCCAGCAGCTTTCTAGCGGGGGGTAGCGGGACACAAGAGACCCAGTACTTC
CDR3aa: CASSFLAGGSGTQETQYF

len: 15
j_gene: TRBJ2-1
v_gene: TRBV5-4
d_gene: TRBD1
CDR3nt: TGTGCCAGCAGCCCGCCCCGGACAGGGTTTGGTGAGCAGTTCTTC
CDR3aa: CASSPPRTGFGEQFF

len: 15
j_gene: TRBJ2-7
v_gene: TRBV27
d_gene: NA
CDR3nt: TGTGCCAGCAGTTTAGGGCGGGGATCCCGTTACGAGCAGTACTTC
CDR3aa: CASSLGRGSRYEQYF

len: 17
j_gene: TRBJ2-5
v_gene: TRBV4-2
d_gene: TRBD2
CDR3nt: TGTGCCAGCAGCCAAGATTTATGGCGGGGGGGCCAAGAGACCCAGTACTTC
CDR3aa: CASSQDLWRGGQETQYF

len: 13
j_gene: TRBJ1-2
v_gene: TRBV5-6
d_gene: NA
CDR3nt: TGTGCCAGCAGCTTGGACAGAGACTATGGCTACACCTTC
CDR3aa: CASSLDRDYGYTF

len: 13
j_gene: TRBJ1-2
v_gene: TRBV5-1
d_gene: NA
CDR3nt: TGCGCCAGCAGCCCGGGGGATTTGGATGGCTACACCTTC
CDR3aa: CASSPGDLDGYTF

len: 14
j_gene: TRBJ1-5
v_gene: TRBV6-1
d_gene: NA
CDR3nt: TGTGCCAGCAGTGAACAGGGAACGAATCAGCCCCAGCATTTT
CDR3aa: CASSEQGTNQPQHF

len: 15
j_gene: TRBJ1-2
v_gene: TRBV19
d_gene: TRBD1
CDR3nt: TGTGCCAGTAGTATAAGGTTAGAGGGGGCCTATGGCTACACCTTC
CDR3aa: CASSIRLEGAYGYTF

len: 16
j_gene: TRBJ2-7
v_gene: TRBV11-2
d_gene: NA
CDR3nt: TGTGCCAGCAGCCGATACCATACAGGGTTCTCCTACGAGCAGTACTTC
CDR3aa: CASSRYHTGFSYEQYF

len: 12
j_gene: TRBJ2-1
v_gene: TRBV29-1
d_gene: NA
CDR3nt: TGCAGCGCCTTTGACGCGACTGCTGAGCAGTTCTTC
CDR3aa: CSAFDATAEQFF

len: 14
j_gene: TRBJ1-5
v_gene: TRBV6-5
d_gene: NA
CDR3nt: TGTGCCAGTGCCGGGACATATAGCAATCAGCCCCAGCATTTT
CDR3aa: CASAGTYSNQPQHF

len: 11
j_gene: TRBJ2-3
v_gene: TRBV2
d_gene: NA
CDR3nt: TGTGCCAGCAGTGCGGCAGGTACGCAGTATTTT
CDR3aa: CASSAAGTQYF

len: 12
j_gene: TRBJ1-2
v_gene: TRBV2
d_gene: NA
CDR3nt: TGTGCCAGCAGTGAAGCGCGAAGTGGCTACACCTTC
CDR3aa: CASSEARSGYTF

len: 15
j_gene: TRBJ1-6
v_gene: TRBV10-3
d_gene: NA
CDR3nt: TGTGCCATCAGTGATGGCGGATACTATAATTCACCCCTCCATTTT
CDR3aa: CAISDGGYYNSPLHF

len: 15
j_gene: TRBJ2-7
v_gene: TRBV6-6
d_gene: TRBD1
CDR3nt: TGTGCCAGCAGTTCTGGGGAACAGGGGGCCCACGAGCAGTACTTC
CDR3aa: CASSSGEQGAHEQYF

len: 15
j_gene: TRBJ2-7
v_gene: TRBV15
d_gene: NA
CDR3nt: TGTGCCACCAGCAGAGACCCGGGTGGCTTATACGAGCAGTACTTC
CDR3aa: CATSRDPGGLYEQYF

len: 14
j_gene: TRBJ2-5
v_gene: TRBV19
d_gene: NA
CDR3nt: TGTGCCAGTAGTAACGGGGGGCAAGAGGAGACCCAGTACTTC
CDR3aa: CASSNGGQEETQYF

len: 15
j_gene: TRBJ2-7
v_gene: TRBV25-1
d_gene: TRBD1
CDR3nt: TGTGCCAGCAGTCTTCTACAGGGGATCGGCTACGAGCAGTACTTC
CDR3aa: CASSLLQGIGYEQYF

len: 16
j_gene: TRBJ2-5
v_gene: TRBV6-6
d_gene: TRBD2
CDR3nt: TGTGCCAGCAGTTACTCGATGGGCGGGGGGCGGGAGACCCAGTACTTC
CDR3aa: CASSYSMGGGRETQYF

len: 14
j_gene: TRBJ2-3
v_gene: TRBV7-7
d_gene: NA
CDR3nt: TGTGCCAGCAGCTTGGCGGGGCCCGGAGATACGCAGTATTTT
CDR3aa: CASSLAGPGDTQYF

len: 15
j_gene: TRBJ2-2
v_gene: TRBV2
d_gene: NA
CDR3nt: TGTGCCAGCCTCGAAGGGGCTGCGAACACCGGGGAGCTGTTTTTT
CDR3aa: CASLEGAANTGELFF

len: 13
j_gene: TRBJ1-2
v_gene: TRBV2
d_gene: NA
CDR3nt: TGTGCCAGCATTCGACAGATACTTTATGGCTACACCTTC
CDR3aa: CASIRQILYGYTF

len: 14
j_gene: TRBJ1-1
v_gene: TRBV19
d_gene: NA
CDR3nt: TGTGCCAGTAGTATGGGACTCAAGAACACTGAAGCTTTCTTT
CDR3aa: CASSMGLKNTEAFF

len: 15
j_gene: TRBJ1-2
v_gene: TRBV2
d_gene: NA
CDR3nt: TGTGCCAGCATCACCGGGACACCAACGGGCTATGGCTACACCTTC
CDR3aa: CASITGTPTGYGYTF

len: 13
j_gene: TRBJ1-6
v_gene: TRBV6-5
d_gene: TRBD1
CDR3nt: TGTGCCAGCAGTTACGACAGGGAGACACCCCTCCACTTT
CDR3aa: CASSYDRETPLHF

len: 15
j_gene: TRBJ2-3
v_gene: TRBV7-2
d_gene: NA
CDR3nt: TGTGCCAGCAGCTTACGGAGGGGTGGGACAGATACGCAGTATTTT
CDR3aa: CASSLRRGGTDTQYF

len: 17
j_gene: TRBJ1-5
v_gene: TRBV5-6
d_gene: TRBD1
CDR3nt: TGTGCCAGCAGCTTGGGGACAGGTCCCCTGAGCAATCAGCCCCAGCATTTT
CDR3aa: CASSLGTGPLSNQPQHF

len: 12
j_gene: TRBJ1-2
v_gene: TRBV5-6
d_gene: TRBD1
CDR3nt: TGTGCCAGCAGCCGGGACAGGGTGAGCTACACCTTC
CDR3aa: CASSRDRVSYTF

len: 13
j_gene: TRBJ1-2
v_gene: TRBV10-1
d_gene: NA
CDR3nt: TGCGCCAGCAGTGAGGGGCAGGGGCATGGCTACACCTTC
CDR3aa: CASSEGQGHGYTF

len: 16
j_gene: TRBJ2-4
v_gene: TRBV11-2
d_gene: TRBD2
CDR3nt: TGTGCCAGCAGCTTAGGGGGCAGCGGGGGGTTAAACATTCAGTACTTC
CDR3aa: CASSLGGSGGLNIQYF

len: 14
j_gene: TRBJ2-5
v_gene: TRBV5-1
d_gene: NA
CDR3nt: TGCGCCAGCAGCTTGCCCAGGTTCCAAGAGACCCAGTACTTC
CDR3aa: CASSLPRFQETQYF

len: 15
j_gene: TRBJ1-2
v_gene: TRBV6-5
d_gene: TRBD1
CDR3nt: TGTGCCAGCAGTTACCTAGACACAGGGGGCACAGGCTACACCTTC
CDR3aa: CASSYLDTGGTGYTF

len: 16
j_gene: TRBJ1-6
v_gene: TRBV5-4
d_gene: NA
CDR3nt: TGTGCCAGCAGCGTTTTTACAGGGTTGGGAAATTCACCCCTCCACTTT
CDR3aa: CASSVFTGLGNSPLHF

len: 19
j_gene: TRBJ2-3
v_gene: TRBV15
d_gene: NA
CDR3nt: TGTGCCACCAGCAGAGATAGGGACAGGGGCGGGGGGGTTTCAGATACGCAGTATTTT
CDR3aa: CATSRDRDRGGGVSDTQYF

len: 13
j_gene: TRBJ2-7
v_gene: TRBV19
d_gene: NA
CDR3nt: TGTGCCAGTAGTCTAGCAGGGAACTACGAGCAGTACTTC
CDR3aa: CASSLAGNYEQYF

len: 16
j_gene: TRBJ2-7
v_gene: TRBV11-2
d_gene: NA
CDR3nt: TGTGCCAGCAGCCCCCAGGGACTTCGGAGCTCCTACGAGCAGTACTTC
CDR3aa: CASSPQGLRSSYEQYF

len: 14
j_gene: TRBJ1-2
v_gene: TRBV9
d_gene: NA
CDR3nt: TGTGCCAGCAGCGTAGACGCGGTCACCTATGGCTACACCTTC
CDR3aa: CASSVDAVTYGYTF

len: 12
j_gene: TRBJ1-1
v_gene: TRBV12-5
d_gene: NA
CDR3nt: TGTGCTAGTGGGGGGGGGAACACTGAAGCTTTCTTT
CDR3aa: CASGGGNTEAFF

len: 12
j_gene: TRBJ1-2
v_gene: TRBV5-6
d_gene: NA
CDR3nt: TGTGCCAGCAGCTTGAGGGAGGATGGCTACACCTTC
CDR3aa: CASSLREDGYTF

len: 14
j_gene: TRBJ1-2
v_gene: TRBV6-5
d_gene: TRBD1
CDR3nt: TGTGCCAGCAGCCTACTCGGACAGGGACATGGCTACACCTTC
CDR3aa: CASSLLGQGHGYTF

len: 15
j_gene: TRBJ1-1
v_gene: TRBV10-3
d_gene: TRBD1
CDR3nt: TGTGCCATCATACAGGGGCCTGGGAAGAACACTGAAGCTTTCTTT
CDR3aa: CAIIQGPGKNTEAFF

len: 18
j_gene: TRBJ2-2
v_gene: TRBV4-1
d_gene: TRBD2
CDR3nt: TGCGCCAGCAGCCAAGGGACTAGCGGGACGCCGAACACCGGGGAGCTGTTTTTT
CDR3aa: CASSQGTSGTPNTGELFF